These 7 T cell receptor beta chains were sequenced from one sample in a study of tumor-infiltrating lymphocytes in primary liver carcinoma. From 500 ng of total RNA, TCR beta-specific cDNA was reverse-transcribed using a constant-region primer. Libraries of TCR beta came from three nested multiplex PCR rounds with slightly modified ARM-PCR. A C-beta reverse primer was combined with TRBV1-TRBV30 forward primers in the first two PCR rounds, and each round had around 11 cycles. TCRdb analysed the multiplex PCR reads with MiXCR anew, one entry per CDR3 protein. The data contain around 330,000 distinct CDR3 sequences, about 50% of them singletons. It was unsorted whole blood that yielded blood RNA, and germline DNA was also extracted. The specimen sequenced was peripheral blood. The receptors shown here come from a woman aged 25-40 years with primary liver carcinoma and hepatitis B virus infection.

Remarks on this clonotype: The conserved final phenylalanine or tryptophan is absent from the CDR3, which likely points to a read error. The gene calls are TRBV11-2 and TRBJ1-1, with unresolved D. The germline V and J ends were trimmed by 1 base and 7 bases, with 10 bases remaining between them. Germline lookup yields CDR1 SGHAT and CDR2 FQNNGV. The CDR3 extends over 13 amino acids. Here the CDR3 reads CASSLGIRGEAFS. For the CDR3, the DNA is TGTGCCAGCAGCTTAGGAATACGGGGTGAAGCTTTCTCT.

Ten or more counts support this clonotype. The J gene is TRBJ1-2, the V gene TRBV29-1; perhaps TRBD1 as D (5 bases). CDR3 length equals 15 residues. Trimming shortened V by 4 bases and J by 2 bases, and 17 bases separated the two germline ends. Germline CDR1 and CDR2: SQVTM and ANQGSEA. CDR3 nucleotides: TGCAGCGTTGCAAACCGGGACCTTAGCAACTATGGCTACACCTTC. Its protein product is CSVANRDLSNYGYTF.

As DNA, the CDR3 is TGTGCCAGCAGCTTCCGGCATACCACCGGGGAGCTGTTTTTT. It encodes CASSFRHTTGELFF. The genes are TRBV11-3 and TRBJ2-2; no clear D. The CDR3 covers 14 residues. V lost 3 bases and J lost 4, with 9 bases in between. Looked up from germline, CDR1 is SGHNT and CDR2 is YENEEA.

This rearrangement joins TRBV12-5 to TRBJ2-7; a weak D match, TRBD2 (6 bases). V lost 6 bases, J lost 6 bases, and 15 bases lay in between. Germline CDR1 LGHNT, CDR2 FRNRAP. The CDR3 is 13 amino acids. The CDR3 sequence: CASGRSGEREQYF. For the CDR3, the DNA is TGTGCTAGTGGCCGTAGCGGCGAGCGCGAGCAGTACTTC.

The chain couples TRBV2 to TRBJ1-1; D call uncertain. The CDR3 runs 15 residues. Trimming shortened V by 0 bases and J by 3 bases, and 11 bases separated the two germline ends. Germline loops: CDR1 SNHLY, CDR2 FYNNEI. CDR3 bases: TGTGCCAGCAGTGAAGCGCCGGCGACATACACTGAAGCTTTCTTT. Translated, it gives CASSEAPATYTEAFF.

In the case of this clonotype: Germline is not matched at one junction end, which may reflect a read error. This rearrangement joins TRBV18 to TRBJ1-5; D unclear. CDR1 and CDR2 from the germline V gene are KGHSH and LQKENI. This CDR3 has 14 amino acids. In DNA, the CDR3 is TGTACCAGCCCTCGGTGGGTTGGCGATCAGCCCCAGCATTTT. This codes for CTSPRWVGDQPQHF.

The chain employs TRBV6-5 and TRBJ1-3; perhaps TRBD1 as D (6 bases). Germline CDR1 is MNHEY and CDR2 is SVGAGI. V lost 6 bases and J 0 bases, leaving 9 bases between the germline ends. CDR3 size: 14 residues. This CDR3 reads CASSTGSSGNTIYF. The DNA of the CDR3 is TGTGCCAGCAGCACAGGGAGCTCTGGAAACACCATATATTTT.